This entry lists 11 T cell receptor beta chains sequenced from one sample in a study of spatial heterogeneity in lung cancer. Described time point: sample taken at primary tumor resection. Unsorted whole RNA from tumor, nontumor lung or frozen PBMC underwent sequencing. Using its own MiXCR run on the 5' RACE reads, TCRdb lists one record per CDR3 protein. This repertoire shows about 21,000 distinct CDR3 sequences, under 6% found once; its top ten account for around 7%. Sequencing used PBMCs, obtained at surgery. All receptors derive from a male donor with early-stage non-small cell lung cancer.

This clonotype appeared many times. This rearrangement joins TRBV6-2 or TRBV6-3 to TRBJ2-5; no clear D gene. This CDR3 has 14 residues. V lost 2 bases and J lost 5, with 12 bases in between. Per the germline V gene, CDR1 is MNHEY and CDR2 is SVGEGT. CDR3 nucleotide sequence: TGTGCCAGCAGTTACCCCGAGATAGGGGAGACCCAGTACTTC. Translated: CASSYPEIGETQYF.

This clonotype was seen many times. V usage is TRBV11-2 and J usage is TRBJ1-2; D is ambiguous. Germline loops: CDR1 SGHAT, CDR2 FQNNGV. This CDR3 spans 15 amino acids. Trimming took off 6 bases at V and 0 bases at J, with 14 bases between the two ends. CDR3 region: CASSLTHQPNYGYTF. As DNA, the CDR3 is TGTGCCAGCAGTCTTACGCACCAGCCTAACTATGGCTACACCTTC.

The chain is built from TRBV3-1 and TRBJ2-1; 7 bases map to TRBD2. The V gene's germline CDR1 is LGHDT and CDR2 YNNKEL (reference sequence). V gave up 4 bases and J gave up 4 bases; unmatched junction bases: 10. CDR3 length: 16 residues. In DNA, the CDR3 is TGTGCCAGCAGCCCCTGGGCCCTAGCGGAGTACAATGAGCAGTTCTTC. This sequence encodes CASSPWALAEYNEQFF.

Ten or more counts support this clonotype. The rearrangement uses TRBV15 and TRBJ1-4, with D unclear. CDR3 size: 11 residues. The V gene lost 0 bases and the J gene lost 8 bases, with 1 base spanning the gap. CDR1 is LNHNV, CDR2 YYDKDF, per germline (reference sequence). CDR3 in amino acids: CATSREEKLFF. CDR3 sequence (DNA): TGTGCCACCAGCAGAGAAGAAAAACTGTTTTTT.

This clonotype was counted a few times. The V call is TRBV6-1, the J call TRBJ1-6; D is uncertain. The CDR3 loop spans 15 amino acids. The germline V and J ends were trimmed by 5 bases and 7 bases, with 15 bases remaining between them. Per the germline V gene, CDR1 is MNHNS and CDR2 is SASEGT. Written as DNA, the CDR3 is TGTGCCAGCAGTTCCCGAGAGAGTGGGAATTCACCCCTCCACTTT. This codes for CASSSRESGNSPLHF.

This clonotype was found many times. This rearrangement joins TRBV9 to TRBJ1-6; no clear D. The CDR3 extends over 13 amino acids. Per the germline V gene, CDR1 is SGDLS and CDR2 is YYNGEE. Deletions cut 3 bases from V and 12 bases from J, with 13 bases between. The DNA of the CDR3 is TGTGCCAGCAGCGAGCAAAGTCGGGGACCCCTCCACTTT. Protein product: CASSEQSRGPLHF.

The sample holds many counts of this clonotype. The chain links TRBV6-5 to TRBJ1-3; D call uncertain. CDR1 is MNHEY and CDR2 is SVGAGI in the germline V gene. V was cut by 0 bases and J by 1 base, with 10 bases left in between. CDR3 length: 16 amino acids. CDR3 nucleotide sequence: TGTGCCAGCAGTTACTCTGGGGTTCCTTCTGGAAACACCATATATTTT. It is translated as CASSYSGVPSGNTIYF.

This clonotype has at least ten counts. The DNA of the CDR3 is TGTGCCAGCAGCCGTACGGCTGGGCAGCCCCAGCATTTT. Protein: CASSRTAGQPQHF. The rearrangement uses TRBV11-2 and TRBJ1-5; unclear D gene. V lost 5 bases and J lost 7, with 12 bases in between. Germline lookup yields CDR1 SGHAT and CDR2 FQNNGV. The CDR3 covers 13 residues.

The chain combines TRBV7-2 with TRBJ2-5; 7 positions match TRBD2. Losses at the gene ends were 5 bases for V and 5 bases for J; bases not matched to a gene: 8. The germline gives CDR1 SGHTA, CDR2 FQGNSA. The CDR3 sequence is 14 residues long. In nucleotides, the CDR3 is TGTGCCAGCAGCCCCCTGGGGGGGAGCGAGACCCAGTACTTC. Residues: CASSPLGGSETQYF.

This clonotype has a count of ten or more. This chain links TRBV6-5 with TRBJ2-7; D remains ambiguous. CDR1 and CDR2 (germline): MNHEY, SVGAGI. V lost 4 bases and J 0 bases, leaving 13 bases between the germline ends. The CDR3 consists of 15 residues. The CDR3 coding sequence is TGTGCCAGCAGTTCCGGGCGTTTAAGCTCCTACGAGCAGTACTTC. Protein product: CASSSGRLSSYEQYF.

This clonotype showed up many times. J is TRBJ1-4 and V is TRBV4-2; D unresolved. The germline V gene encodes CDR1 LGHNA and CDR2 YNFKEQ. The germline V and J ends were trimmed by 0 bases and 7 bases, with 12 bases remaining between them. The CDR3 has 15 amino acids. CDR3 sequence (DNA): TGTGCCAGCAGCCAAGACGGGAGGGAGGGTGAAAAACTGTTTTTT. It yields the protein CASSQDGREGEKLFF.